The 2 T cell receptor beta chains in this list originate from one sample, sequenced in a study of cytomegalovirus exposure and HLA in healthy donors. The PCR ran on 60 Vbeta and 13 Jbeta primers. Profiled with immunoSEQ multiplex PCR; TCRdb holds only in-frame clones, not every one. The table shows 85,000 to 100,000 clones, with around 82% occurring only once. Source material: PBMCs. The receptors come from a man aged 40-49 years in good health and CMV-seronegative.

The genes are TRBV19 and TRBJ1-4; 9 bases are shared with TRBD1. The J segment lost 10 bases and the V segment lost 5 bases, leaving 8 bases of the junction unmatched. CDR1 is LNHDA and CDR2 is SQIVND in the germline V gene (reference sequence). CDR3 length equals 14 residues. Here the CDR3 reads CASSSGQGDRKLFF. The CDR3 DNA is TGTGCCAGTAGTTCGGGACAGGGAGATAGAAAACTGTTTTTT.

The chain uses TRBV15 and TRBJ1-1; D not certain. The germline CDR1 and CDR2 sequences are LNHNV and YYDKDF (reference sequence). V lost 3 bases to trimming and J lost 0 bases, with 17 bases between them. CDR3 length: 17 amino acids. This chain's CDR3 is CATSRGVSTEMNTEAFF. The CDR3 DNA sequence: TGTGCCACCAGCAGGGGAGTATCGACGGAAATGAACACTGAAGCTTTCTTT.